Below, 12 T cell receptor beta chains from the same sample are listed, as sequenced in a study of T cell responses to AZD1222 COVID-19 vaccine (dated by TCRdb to the early 2020s). Library construction relied on the immunoSEQ multiplex PCR assay. Not all clones reach the TCRdb copy of this immuneACCESS table, which keeps in-frame sequences only. Checked studies attribute under half of the gap to unresolved V genes and leave the rest unexplained. This sample is represented by tens of thousands of clones; over 75% of them were singletons. Roughly 20% of the sample comes from the top ten. The time point label for this specimen denotes: baseline before first vaccination. Specimen: peripheral blood, collected on day 0 of AZD1222 vaccination. Every receptor here comes from an adult in good health.

Only a few counts were recorded for this clone. The V call is TRBV12-5, the J call TRBJ1-1; 8 bases fit TRBD1. This CDR3 spans 14 amino acids. The trim removed 5 bases at V and 6 bases at J, leaving 8 bases unmatched. Germline V gene sequence: CDR1 LGHNT, CDR2 FRNRAP. Here the CDR3 DNA reads TGTGCTAGTGGTCCGGACAGGGTCGGGCCTGAAGCTTTCTTT. This encodes CASGPDRVGPEAFF.

The CDR3 coding sequence is TGCAGCGTTCCAGACAGGGGCTCCTACAATGAGCAGTTCTTC. Its protein product is CSVPDRGSYNEQFF. The J gene is TRBJ2-1, the V gene TRBV29-1, with 8 nucleotides matching TRBD1. The length of the CDR3 is 14 residues. V lost 5 bases to trimming and J lost 0 bases; unmatched junction nucleotides: 3. From germline, CDR1 is SQVTM and CDR2 ANQGSEA.

This sequence joins TRBV3-1 (or the pseudogene TRBV3-2) and TRBJ1-5, with TRBD1 matching over 8 bases. Germline CDR1 is LGHDT and CDR2 is YNNKEL (reference sequence). The length of the CDR3 is 16 residues. V dropped 3 bases and J dropped 5; count of bases not matched to a gene: 9. CDR3 in amino acids: CASSQQTGVGDQPQHF. The CDR3 nucleotides read TGTGCCAGCAGCCAGCAGACAGGGGTTGGGGATCAGCCCCAGCATTTT.

V is TRBV7-9 and J is TRBJ2-1, with TRBD2 as a possible D gene (6 bases). This CDR3 is built from 14 residues. Trimming removed 0 bases at V and 15 bases at J, with 18 bases between. The germline V gene has CDR1 SEHNR and CDR2 FQNEAQ (reference sequence). In DNA, the CDR3 is TGTGCCAGCAGCTTAGCGAGCCAAGGGGCTAGCGTGTTCTTC. Amino acids: CASSLASQGASVFF.

The table lists this clone with a few counts. V is TRBV23-1 and J is TRBJ1-1; unclear D gene. Being an ORF, TRBV23-1 has a function that is uncertain. The CDR3 spans 15 residues. Trimming cost V 0 bases and J 0 bases, with 8 bases left between them. This CDR3 reads CASSQSKGMNTEAFF. CDR3 nucleotides: TGCGCCAGCAGTCAATCAAAGGGCATGAACACTGAAGCTTTCTTT.

The gene calls are TRBV5-1 and TRBJ2-5; D ambiguous. The length of the CDR3 is 13 residues. Trimming removed 0 bases at V and 5 bases at J, with 8 bases between. Germline V CDR1 and CDR2: SGHRS, YFSETQ. The CDR3 coding sequence is TGCGCCAGCAGCTTGGGGAGCCAGGAGACCCAGTACTTC. Amino acid sequence: CASSLGSQETQYF.

This CDR3 is CASSLVGITGGYTF. Written as DNA, the CDR3 is TGTGCCAGCAGCTTGGTGGGGATAACCGGCGGCTACACCTTC. This rearrangement joins TRBV5-6 to TRBJ1-2, with D uncertain. This CDR3 contains 14 residues. Germline V gene lookup returns CDR1 SGHDT and CDR2 YYEEEE. V lost 0 bases and J 8 bases, leaving 14 bases between the germline ends. Looking up the rest from reference TRBV5-6 and TRBJ1-2 gives the full variable domain: DAGVTQSPTHLIKTRGQQVTLRCSPKSGHDTVSWYQQALGQGPQFIFQYYEEEERQRGNFPDRFSGHQFPNYSSELNVNALLLGDSALYLCASSLVGITGGYTFGSGTRLTVV.

The J gene is TRBJ2-2, the V gene TRBV19; TRBD2 is a possible D gene (6 bases). Germline CDR1 and CDR2: LNHDA and SQIVND (reference sequence). This CDR3 is built from 16 residues. With 5 bases removed from V and 1 base from J, the gap between germline ends came to 14 bases. Here the CDR3 reads CASSGGLGLNTGELFF. In nucleotides, the CDR3 is TGTGCCAGTAGTGGGGGACTCGGGTTGAACACCGGGGAGCTGTTTTTT. Using reference TRBV19 and TRBJ2-2 for the parts outside the CDR3, the full variable domain is DGGITQSPKYLFRKEGQNVTLSCEQNLNHDAMYWYRQDPGQGLRLIYYSQIVNDFQKGDIAEGYSVSREKKESFPLTVTSAQKNPTAFYLCASSGGLGLNTGELFFGEGSRLTVL.

The rearrangement uses TRBV27 and TRBJ2-1; 10 nucleotides line up with TRBD1. The CDR3 covers 14 residues. Germline values: CDR1 MNHEY, CDR2 SMNVEV (reference sequence). V was clipped by 5 bases and J by 7 bases; unmatched bases: 5. In nucleotides, the CDR3 is TGTGCCAGCAGTGGGACAGGGGTGTTGAATGAGCAGTTCTTC. Protein: CASSGTGVLNEQFF.

The chain carries TRBV3-1 (or the pseudogene TRBV3-2) and TRBJ1-2, with D possibly being TRBD1 (6 bases). This CDR3 comprises 14 residues. The germline gives CDR1 LGHDT, CDR2 YNNKEL (reference sequence). Trimming removed 8 bases from V and 7 bases from J, with 20 bases in between. The CDR3 loop is CASSALTGTSGYTF. The CDR3 nucleotides are TGTGCCAGCTCCGCCCTTACAGGGACGAGTGGCTACACCTTC.

CDR3 loop: CASSVEGVSDQPQHF. CDR3 nucleotide sequence: TGTGCCAGCAGCGTAGAAGGGGTGTCGGATCAGCCCCAGCATTTT. The chain recombines TRBV9 with TRBJ1-5; tentative D call: TRBD1 (5 bases). This CDR3 has 15 residues. V lost 0 bases and J 5 bases, leaving 12 bases between the germline ends. CDR1 is SGDLS and CDR2 is YYNGEE in the germline V gene.

The V gene is TRBV19, the J gene TRBJ2-2, with a weak D call TRBD2 (5 bases). The V end was cut by 4 bases, the J end by 2 bases, with 11 bases between. The V gene's germline CDR1 is LNHDA and CDR2 SQIVND (reference sequence). The CDR3 loop spans 15 amino acids. The CDR3 loop reads CASSTRTVNTGELFF. CDR3 nucleotide sequence: TGTGCCAGTAGTACCCGGACTGTAAACACCGGGGAGCTGTTTTTT.